Each of the 6 T cell receptor beta chains below was sequenced from the same sample in a study of early T cells in non-severe SARS-CoV-2 infection. TCRdb reprocessed the 5' RACE reads via MiXCR and lists one record per CDR3 protein. The sample records about 80,000 distinct CDR3 sequences, around 13% being singletons. The sequenced material came from whole blood. These receptors came from an adult who was a healthcare worker with PCR-confirmed SARS-CoV-2 infection or an uninfected control (not recorded which).

The chain has TRBV5-4 and TRBJ2-1; 8 nucleotides line up with TRBD2. The CDR3 has 15 residues. V gave up 4 bases and J gave up 4 bases; unmatched junction bases: 7. Germline loops: CDR1 SGHNT, CDR2 YYREEE (reference sequence). CDR3 in amino acids: CASSTKRGTYNEQFF. The CDR3 bases are TGTGCCAGCAGCACAAAGCGGGGGACTTACAATGAGCAGTTCTTC.

The table lists this clonotype with many counts. This rearrangement joins TRBV5-1 to TRBJ1-1, with D tentatively TRBD1 (5 bases). This CDR3 comprises 14 residues. CDR1 SGHRS and CDR2 YFSETQ come from the germline V gene. V lost 3 bases, J lost 5 bases, and 14 bases lay in between. The CDR3 DNA sequence: TGCGCCAGCAGCTCCGGGACCTTAAAGACTGAAGCTTTCTTT. Amino acids: CASSSGTLKTEAFF.

This chain links TRBV28 with TRBJ2-3, with TRBD1 matching over 9 bases. V shed 5 bases, J shed 2 bases, and the junction held 14 bases outside the gene matches. This CDR3 has 18 residues. Germline CDR1 reads MDHEN; CDR2 reads SYDVKM. The CDR3 sequence is CASSTRLDRGFPTDTQYF. The CDR3 coding sequence is TGTGCCAGCAGTACCCGGCTGGACAGGGGATTCCCCACAGATACGCAGTATTTT.

This chain uses TRBV20-1 with TRBJ1-4; possibly TRBD1 for D (6 bases). Germline CDR1 DFQATT, CDR2 SNEGSKA (reference sequence). The V end was cut by 5 bases, the J end by 5 bases, with 15 bases between. There are 14 residues in the CDR3. CDR3 in amino acids: CSAHEPGANEKLFF. CDR3 DNA: TGCAGTGCTCACGAGCCGGGGGCGAATGAAAAACTGTTTTTT.

This clonotype was counted many times. The CDR3 DNA follows: TGTGCCAGCAGCTTAGTTCCGGGACTAGCGGCGGATACGCAGTATTTT. It specifies CASSLVPGLAADTQYF. This chain joins TRBV7-9 and TRBJ2-3; 11 nucleotides line up with TRBD2. This CDR3 is built from 16 residues. In germline, CDR1 is SEHNR, CDR2 FQNEAQ (reference sequence). V lost 1 base to trimming and J lost 6 bases; unmatched junction nucleotides: 6.

This chain uses TRBV7-9 with TRBJ2-6; 9 bases are a match to TRBD1. The CDR3 is made up of 17 amino acids. Germline V CDR1 and CDR2: SEHNR, FQNEAQ (reference sequence). The V and J ends lost 4 bases and 2 bases, in that order; junction bases with no gene match: 6. The DNA of the CDR3 is TGTGCCAGCAGCTCCGGAACAGGGGGCGCTGGGGCCAACGTCCTGACTTTC. Translated: CASSSGTGGAGANVLTF.